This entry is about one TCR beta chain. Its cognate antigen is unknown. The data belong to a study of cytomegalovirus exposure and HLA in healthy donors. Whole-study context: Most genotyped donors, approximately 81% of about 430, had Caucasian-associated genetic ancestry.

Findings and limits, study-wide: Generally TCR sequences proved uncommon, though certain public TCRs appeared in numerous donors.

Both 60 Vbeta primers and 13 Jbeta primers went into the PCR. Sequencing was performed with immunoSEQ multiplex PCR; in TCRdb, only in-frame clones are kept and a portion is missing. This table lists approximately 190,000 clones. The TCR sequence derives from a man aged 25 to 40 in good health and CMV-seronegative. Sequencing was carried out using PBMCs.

CDR3 region: CASSFGTGQGEQYF. The CDR3 DNA reads TGCGCCAGCAGCTTCGGGACAGGCCAGGGAGAGCAGTACTTC. The chain carries TRBV5-1 and TRBJ2-7, with 8 positions matching TRBD1. J lost 7 bases, V lost 2 bases, and 8 bases had no gene match. The CDR3 covers 14 residues. CDR1 and CDR2 (germline): SGHRS, YFSETQ.